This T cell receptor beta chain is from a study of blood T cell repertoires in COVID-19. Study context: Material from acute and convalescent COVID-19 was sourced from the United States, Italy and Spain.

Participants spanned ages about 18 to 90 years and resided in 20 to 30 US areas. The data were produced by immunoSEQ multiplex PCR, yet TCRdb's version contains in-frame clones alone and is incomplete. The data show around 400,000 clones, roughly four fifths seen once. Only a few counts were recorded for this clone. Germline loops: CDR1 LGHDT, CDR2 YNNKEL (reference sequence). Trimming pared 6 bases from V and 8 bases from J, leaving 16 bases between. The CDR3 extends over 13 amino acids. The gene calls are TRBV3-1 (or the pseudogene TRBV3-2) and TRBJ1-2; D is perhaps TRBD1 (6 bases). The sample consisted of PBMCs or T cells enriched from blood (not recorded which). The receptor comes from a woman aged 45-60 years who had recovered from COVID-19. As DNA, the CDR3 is TGTGCCAGCAGACCTTTCACAGGGTTCGGCTACACCTTC. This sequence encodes CASRPFTGFGYTF.